This TCR beta chain is drawn from a study of CD8 T cells in ankylosing spondylitis. This clonotype showed up many times. Its target is unknown. Using its own MiXCR run on the 5' RACE reads, TCRdb lists one record per CDR3 protein. The sample has 200,000 or so distinct CDR3 sequences; about a quarter are singletons. The CDR3 sequence is 13 residues long. The V end was cut by 2 bases, the J end by 5 bases, with 10 bases between. From germline, CDR1 is DFQATT and CDR2 SNEGSKA (reference sequence). General study findings and limits: Within ankylosing spondylitis blood, a TCR beta motif made up of several highly homologous variants appeared to be characteristic. Relatively scarce in peripheral blood, disease-linked clones were CD8+. The study looked at matched synovial fluid samples from ankylosing spondylitis patients. Disease-linked clones were reported to be significantly enriched there.

Sample: blood, either unsorted or a sorted T cell fraction (not recorded which). The rearrangement uses TRBV20-1 and TRBJ1-5; D is undetermined. The TCR originated in a male donor with ankylosing spondylitis or in good health (not recorded which). CDR3 sequence reads: CSARPDEYQPQHF. The CDR3 coding sequence is TGCAGTGCTAGACCTGACGAGTATCAGCCCCAGCATTTT.